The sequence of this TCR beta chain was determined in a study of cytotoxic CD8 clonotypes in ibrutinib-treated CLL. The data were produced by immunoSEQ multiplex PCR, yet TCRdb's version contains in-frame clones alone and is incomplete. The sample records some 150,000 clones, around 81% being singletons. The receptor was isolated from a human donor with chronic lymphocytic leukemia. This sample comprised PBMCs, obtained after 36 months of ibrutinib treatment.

The CDR3 DNA sequence: TGTGCCAGCAGCCAATATCTGACAGTCCTTACCTACGAGCAGTACTTC. This gives the protein CASSQYLTVLTYEQYF. The J gene is TRBJ2-7, the V gene TRBV14; maybe TRBD1 (5 bases). Germline V lookup: CDR1 SGHDN, CDR2 FVKESK. Deletions cut 2 bases from V and 2 bases from J, with 16 bases between. The CDR3 covers 16 residues.